This T cell receptor (beta chain) comes out of a study of a mutant IDH1 vaccine in newly diagnosed glioma. Whole-study context: Among treated patients, around 62% were male and about 40% female, and mean age was approximately 40 years. Earlier treatment was radiotherapy, temozolomide, or both, with most getting both. Whole-study findings and limits: There were vaccine-induced immune responses in about 92% of the patients.

Documented time point: baseline, week 1 (first vaccination visit). Documented treatment: pre-vaccination baseline after standard-of-care therapy. New IDH1-mutant, ATRX-lost WHO grade 3 or 4 astrocytomas occurred in donors. Repertoires were generated with immunoSEQ multiplex PCR, while TCRdb's copy carries only in-frame clones and drops some. The sample consists of around 33,000 clones, about four fifths of them appearing once. Concerning this clone: Its antigen is still unknown.

The clonotype was recovered from a man over 45 with glioma. Some clones in this sample may be carry-over from other donors' samples. Sequenced here: peripheral blood mononuclear cells (PBMCs), sampled from a glioma patient treated with radiotherapy, temozolomide or both.

The CDR3 DNA is TGTGCCAGCTCACTCAACACGATCGGACAGGGGAACACTGAAGCTTTCTTT. Its translation is CASSLNTIGQGNTEAFF. The chain couples TRBV18 to TRBJ1-1; 8 bases fit TRBD1. V shed 4 bases, J shed 1 base, and the junction held 11 bases outside the gene matches. This CDR3 region has 17 residues. Germline assignment: CDR1 KGHSH and CDR2 LQKENI.